One sample yielded the 3 T cell receptor beta chains listed below, sequenced in a study of CD8+ T cells in alopecia areata. Sequencing used cDNA as its template, made by extracting RNA and reverse transcribing it. The repertoire was sequenced with immunoSEQ multiplex PCR; TCRdb's copy has only in-frame clones and lacks some. The sample has roughly 250,000 clones, around 67% seen once; the top ten hold approximately 1.2%. The material was CD4+ T cells sorted from blood, obtained at week 0. The receptors derive from a human donor with alopecia areata.

The rearrangement links TRBV5-4 to TRBJ2-7, with 9 bases fitting TRBD1. The junction had 1 base not matched to a gene; V was cut back by 4 bases and J by 5 bases. The CDR3 runs to 12 residues. In germline, CDR1 is SGHNT, CDR2 YYREEE (reference sequence). CDR3 DNA sequence: TGTGCCAGCAGCCGGGACAGGGACGAGCAGTACTTC. Encoded protein: CASSRDRDEQYF.

J is TRBJ1-5 and V is TRBV29-1; D is undetermined. V was shortened by 4 bases and J by 0 bases, with 7 bases between the two germline ends. Germline-derived CDR1 and CDR2 are SQVTM and ANQGSEA. This CDR3 has 13 amino acids. This chain's CDR3 is CSVGPHSNQPQHF. CDR3 coding DNA: TGCAGCGTTGGACCACATAGCAATCAGCCCCAGCATTTT.

J is TRBJ1-1 and V is TRBV30, with unresolved D. The CDR3 extends over 12 amino acids. Germline lookup yields CDR1 GTSNPN and CDR2 SVGIG (reference sequence). In DNA, the CDR3 is TGTGCATGTTCACGGCTGAACACTGAAGCTTTCTTT. It encodes CACSRLNTEAFF.